The rows below give T cell receptor beta chains drawn from one sample of a study of blood T cell repertoires in COVID-19. The assay was immunoSEQ multiplex PCR, and TCRdb's table has in-frame clones only and misses some. The sample shows around 160,000 clones, around 80% of them seen only once. The source material was peripheral blood. These TCRs come from a human donor with acute or convalescent COVID-19. The donor label of this sample is uncertain. CDR3s include the opening cysteine and the closing phenylalanine or tryptophan.

j_call: TRBJ1-1
v_call: TRBV7-2
cdr3_length: 12
cdr3_aa: CASSSTGGTVFF

j_call: TRBJ1-5
v_call: TRBV6-5
cdr3_length: 13
cdr3_aa: CASSTDLALPQHF

j_call: TRBJ1-6
v_call: TRBV9
cdr3_length: 13
cdr3_aa: CASSSRGSTPLHF

j_call: TRBJ2-7
v_call: TRBV10-3
cdr3_length: 15
cdr3_aa: CAIKGGDRASGEQYF

j_call: TRBJ1-5
v_call: TRBV18
cdr3_length: 13
cdr3_aa: CASSQGGDQPQHF

j_call: TRBJ2-7
v_call: TRBV18
cdr3_length: 15
cdr3_aa: CASSPPRTGTSEQYF

j_call: TRBJ1-1
v_call: TRBV4-3
cdr3_length: 19
cdr3_aa: CASSPSYGTGTFMNTEAFF

j_call: TRBJ2-7
v_call: TRBV11-2
cdr3_length: 11
cdr3_aa: CASTGGTREYF

j_call: TRBJ2-7
v_call: TRBV6-5
cdr3_length: 14
cdr3_aa: CASSFPGTGGEQYF

j_call: TRBJ1-4
v_call: TRBV7-2
cdr3_length: 17
cdr3_aa: CASSPRQGPATNEKLFF

j_call: TRBJ1-4
v_call: TRBV7-9
cdr3_length: 17
cdr3_aa: CASSKRPRTAINEKLFF

j_call: TRBJ1-2
v_call: TRBV2
cdr3_length: 14
cdr3_aa: CASSRDRAQGGYTF

j_call: TRBJ1-2
v_call: TRBV19
cdr3_length: 14
cdr3_aa: CASSNREGNYGYTF

j_call: TRBJ2-7
v_call: TRBV7-2
cdr3_length: 16
cdr3_aa: CASSSRAGQGSYEQYF

j_call: TRBJ1-2
v_call: TRBV20-1
cdr3_length: 14
cdr3_aa: CSASRGQGNYGYTF

j_call: TRBJ2-1
v_call: TRBV25-1
cdr3_length: 16
cdr3_aa: CASSDNGGSSYNEQFF

j_call: TRBJ1-5
v_call: TRBV5-5
cdr3_length: 15
cdr3_aa: CASSLEGARAQPQHF

j_call: TRBJ2-5
v_call: TRBV2
cdr3_length: 12
cdr3_aa: CASRGLAETQYF

j_call: TRBJ1-3
v_call: TRBV30
cdr3_length: 15
cdr3_aa: CAWSDRALSGNTIYF

j_call: TRBJ2-7
v_call: TRBV9
cdr3_length: 16
cdr3_aa: CASSVSSGGDAYEQYF

j_call: TRBJ1-3
v_call: TRBV2
cdr3_length: 16
cdr3_aa: CASSATGQGAGNTIYF

j_call: TRBJ2-1
v_call: TRBV5-1
cdr3_length: 15
cdr3_aa: CASSLGGTGYNEQFF

j_call: TRBJ2-5
v_call: TRBV18
cdr3_length: 15
cdr3_aa: CASSSPGTGQETQYF

j_call: TRBJ2-5
v_call: TRBV29-1
cdr3_length: 13
cdr3_aa: CSVGIGQGMTQYF

j_call: TRBJ1-5
v_call: TRBV9
cdr3_length: 15
cdr3_aa: CASSEDEGRNQPQHF

j_call: TRBJ1-1
v_call: TRBV12-5
cdr3_length: 14
cdr3_aa: CASGLVTANTEAFF

j_call: TRBJ2-2
v_call: TRBV7-3
cdr3_length: 16
cdr3_aa: CASSLEPYSNTGELFF

j_call: TRBJ2-3
v_call: TRBV27
cdr3_length: 12
cdr3_aa: CASSLFRDTQYF

j_call: TRBJ1-2
v_call: TRBV7-3
cdr3_length: 15
cdr3_aa: CASSLTTGTVFGYTF

j_call: TRBJ1-5
v_call: TRBV19
cdr3_length: 17
cdr3_aa: CASSPIFDRGGNQPQHF

j_call: TRBJ2-7
v_call: TRBV7-2
cdr3_length: 15
cdr3_aa: CASSLAYTGDYEQYF

j_call: TRBJ1-3
v_call: TRBV4-2
cdr3_length: 15
cdr3_aa: CASSLLGDPGNTIYF

j_call: TRBJ1-1
v_call: TRBV6-5
cdr3_length: 14
cdr3_aa: CASRLSLDSAEAFF

j_call: TRBJ1-6
v_call: TRBV7-9
cdr3_length: 14
cdr3_aa: CASSLKGVNSPLHF

j_call: TRBJ2-7
v_call: TRBV10-3
cdr3_length: 14
cdr3_aa: CAIRPGQGGDEQYF

j_call: TRBJ2-7
v_call: TRBV30
cdr3_length: 13
cdr3_aa: CAYLGQGTYEQYF

j_call: TRBJ1-3
v_call: TRBV9
cdr3_length: 15
cdr3_aa: CASSVGHSSGNTIYF

j_call: TRBJ2-1
v_call: TRBV7-9
cdr3_length: 15
cdr3_aa: CASSSGHLQYNEQFF

j_call: TRBJ1-2
v_call: TRBV19
cdr3_length: 18
cdr3_aa: CASSIGNVRDRANYGYTF